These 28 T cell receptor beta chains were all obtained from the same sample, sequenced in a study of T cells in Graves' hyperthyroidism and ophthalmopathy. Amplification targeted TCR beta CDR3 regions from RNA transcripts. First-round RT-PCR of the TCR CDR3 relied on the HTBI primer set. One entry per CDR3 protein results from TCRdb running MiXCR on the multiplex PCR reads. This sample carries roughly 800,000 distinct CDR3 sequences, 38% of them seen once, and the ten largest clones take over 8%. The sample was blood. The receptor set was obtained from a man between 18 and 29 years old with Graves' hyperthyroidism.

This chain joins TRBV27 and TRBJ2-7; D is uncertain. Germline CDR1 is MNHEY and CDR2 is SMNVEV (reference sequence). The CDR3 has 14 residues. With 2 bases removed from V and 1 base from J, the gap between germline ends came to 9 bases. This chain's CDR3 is CASSLKEQSYEQYF. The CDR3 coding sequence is TGTGCCAGCAGTTTAAAGGAACAATCCTACGAGCAGTACTTC.

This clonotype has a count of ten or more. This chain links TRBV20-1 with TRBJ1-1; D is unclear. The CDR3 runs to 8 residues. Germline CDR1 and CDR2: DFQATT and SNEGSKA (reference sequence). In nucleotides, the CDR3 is TGCAGCGCAGGTGCAGCTTTCTTT. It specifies CSAGAAFF.

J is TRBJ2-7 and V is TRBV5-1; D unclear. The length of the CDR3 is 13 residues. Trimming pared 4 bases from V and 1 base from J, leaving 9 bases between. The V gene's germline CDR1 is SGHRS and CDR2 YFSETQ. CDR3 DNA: TGCGCCAGCAGCCCCCCCAATTCCTACGAGCAGTACTTC. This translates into CASSPPNSYEQYF.

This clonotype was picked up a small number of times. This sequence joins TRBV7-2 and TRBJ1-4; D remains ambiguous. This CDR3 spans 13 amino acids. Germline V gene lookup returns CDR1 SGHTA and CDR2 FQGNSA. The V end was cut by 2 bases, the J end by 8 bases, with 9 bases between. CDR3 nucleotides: TGTGCCAGCAGCTTACAATTTGGAGAAAAACTGTTTTTT. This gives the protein CASSLQFGEKLFF.

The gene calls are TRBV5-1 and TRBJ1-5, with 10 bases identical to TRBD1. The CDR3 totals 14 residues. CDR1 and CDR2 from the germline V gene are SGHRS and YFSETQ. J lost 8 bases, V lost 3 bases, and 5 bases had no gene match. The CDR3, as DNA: TGCGCCAGCAGCTGGACAGGGGGGCTTGAGCCCCAGCATTTT. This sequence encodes CASSWTGGLEPQHF.

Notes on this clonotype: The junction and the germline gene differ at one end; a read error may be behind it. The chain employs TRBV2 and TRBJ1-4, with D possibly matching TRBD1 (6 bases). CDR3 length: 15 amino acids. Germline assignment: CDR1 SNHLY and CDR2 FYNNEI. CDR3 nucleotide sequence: TGCGCCAGCAGCCCACTGGGGGCCCTGAATGAAAAACTGTTTTTT. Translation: CASSPLGALNEKLFF. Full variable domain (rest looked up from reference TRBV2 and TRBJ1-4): EPEVTQTPSHQVTQMGQEVILRCVPISNHLYFYWYRQILGQKVEFLVSFYNNEISEKSEIFDDQFSVERPDGSNFTLKIRSTKLEDSAMYFCASSPLGALNEKLFFGSGTQLSVL.

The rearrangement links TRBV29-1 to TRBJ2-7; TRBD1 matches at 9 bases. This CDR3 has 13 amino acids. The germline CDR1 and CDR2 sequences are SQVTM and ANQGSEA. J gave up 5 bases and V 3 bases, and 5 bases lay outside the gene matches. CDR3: CSVEGGQGDEQYF. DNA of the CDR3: TGCAGCGTTGAGGGGGGACAGGGAGACGAGCAGTACTTC.

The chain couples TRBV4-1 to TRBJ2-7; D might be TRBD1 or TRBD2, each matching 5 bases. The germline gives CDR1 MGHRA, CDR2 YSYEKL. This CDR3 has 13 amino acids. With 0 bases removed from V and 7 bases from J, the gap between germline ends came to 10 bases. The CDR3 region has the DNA TGCGCCAGCAGCCAAGAGGGGGTGGGGGAGCAGTACTTC. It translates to CASSQEGVGEQYF.

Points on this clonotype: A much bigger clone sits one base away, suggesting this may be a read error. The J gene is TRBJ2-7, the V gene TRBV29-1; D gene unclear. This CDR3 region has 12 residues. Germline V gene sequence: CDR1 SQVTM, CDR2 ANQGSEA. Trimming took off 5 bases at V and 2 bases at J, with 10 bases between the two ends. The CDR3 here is CSVFAQPYEQYF. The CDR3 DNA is TGCAGCGTTTTCGCTCAGCCCTACGAGCAGTACTTC.

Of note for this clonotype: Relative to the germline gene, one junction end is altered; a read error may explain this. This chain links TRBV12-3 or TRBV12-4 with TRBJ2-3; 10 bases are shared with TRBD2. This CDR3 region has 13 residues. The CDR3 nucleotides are TGTGCCAGCAGTCTAGCGGGGGCGGATACGCAGTATTTT. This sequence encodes CASSLAGADTQYF.

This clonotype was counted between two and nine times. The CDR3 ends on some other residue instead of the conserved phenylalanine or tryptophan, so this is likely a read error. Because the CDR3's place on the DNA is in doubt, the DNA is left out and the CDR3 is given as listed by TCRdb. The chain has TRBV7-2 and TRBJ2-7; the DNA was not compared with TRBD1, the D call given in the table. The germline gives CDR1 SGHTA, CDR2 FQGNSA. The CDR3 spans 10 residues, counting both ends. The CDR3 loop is CASSQGQGLQ.

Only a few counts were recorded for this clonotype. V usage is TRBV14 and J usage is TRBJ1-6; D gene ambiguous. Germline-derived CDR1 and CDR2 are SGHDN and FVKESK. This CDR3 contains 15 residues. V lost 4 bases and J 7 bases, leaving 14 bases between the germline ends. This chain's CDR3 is CASSPLGPINSPLHF. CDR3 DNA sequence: TGTGCCAGCAGCCCCCTCGGCCCGATAAATTCACCCCTCCACTTT.

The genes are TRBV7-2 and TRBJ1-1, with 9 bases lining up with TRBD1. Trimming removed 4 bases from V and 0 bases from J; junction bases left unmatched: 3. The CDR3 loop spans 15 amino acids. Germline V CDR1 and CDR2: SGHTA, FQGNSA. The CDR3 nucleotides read TGTGCCAGCAGCTCCTGGGACAGGGTGAACACTGAAGCTTTCTTT. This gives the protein CASSSWDRVNTEAFF.

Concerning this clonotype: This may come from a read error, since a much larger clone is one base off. The CDR3 nucleotides read TGTGCCAGCAGCTTGGCCAGGACAGGGGGCGCGGATGGCTACACCTTC. Protein: CASSLARTGGADGYTF. J is TRBJ1-2 and V is TRBV7-4; TRBD1 matches 11 bases. CDR3 length: 16 residues. V lost 3 bases, J lost 6 bases, and 9 bases stayed unmatched. Germline V gene lookup returns CDR1 SGHVT and CDR2 SQSDAQ.

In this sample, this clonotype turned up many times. The CDR3 here is CSARGEQGGRGGYTF. The CDR3 nucleotides are TGCAGTGCTAGAGGGGAGCAGGGTGGCAGGGGTGGCTACACCTTC. This chain connects TRBV20-1 to TRBJ1-2; weak D call: TRBD1 (6 bases). Trimming removed 1 base at V and 7 bases at J, with 19 bases between. Germline V gives CDR1 DFQATT, CDR2 SNEGSKA (reference sequence). This CDR3 has 15 residues.

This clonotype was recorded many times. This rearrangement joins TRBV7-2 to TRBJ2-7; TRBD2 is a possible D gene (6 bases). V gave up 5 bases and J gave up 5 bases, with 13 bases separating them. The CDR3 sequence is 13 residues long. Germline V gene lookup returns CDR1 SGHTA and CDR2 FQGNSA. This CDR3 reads CASSKNPGDEQYF. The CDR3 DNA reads TGTGCCAGCAGCAAAAACCCGGGAGACGAGCAGTACTTC.

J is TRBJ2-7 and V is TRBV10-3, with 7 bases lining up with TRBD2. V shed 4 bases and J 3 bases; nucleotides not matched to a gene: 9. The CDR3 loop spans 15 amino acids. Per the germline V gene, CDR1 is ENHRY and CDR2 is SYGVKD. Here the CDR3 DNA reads TGTGCCATCAGTGGGAGAGCGGGAACTAACTACGAGCAGTACTTC. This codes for CAISGRAGTNYEQYF.

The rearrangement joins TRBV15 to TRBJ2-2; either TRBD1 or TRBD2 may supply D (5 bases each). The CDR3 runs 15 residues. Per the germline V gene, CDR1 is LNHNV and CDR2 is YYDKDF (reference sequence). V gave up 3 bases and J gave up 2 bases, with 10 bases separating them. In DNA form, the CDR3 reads TGTGCCACCAGCAGCCGGGACGTCAACACCGGGGAGCTGTTTTTT. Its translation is CATSSRDVNTGELFF.

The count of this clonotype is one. CDR3 bases: TGCGCCAGCAGCCAAGGGACAGGGGCCCATTCACCCCTCCACTTT. Translation: CASSQGTGAHSPLHF. This chain joins TRBV5-1 and TRBJ1-6; 10 nucleotides align to TRBD1. Trimming at V came to 4 bases and at J to 8 bases, leaving 6 bases not matched to a gene. CDR3 length equals 15 residues. Germline-derived CDR1 and CDR2 are SGHRS and YFSETQ.

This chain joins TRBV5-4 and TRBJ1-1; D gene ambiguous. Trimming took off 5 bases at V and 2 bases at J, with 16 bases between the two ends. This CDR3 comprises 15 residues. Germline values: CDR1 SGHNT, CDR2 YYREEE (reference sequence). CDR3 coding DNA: TGTGCCAGCAGAACGGGAACCGCAGGCAACACTGAAGCTTTCTTT. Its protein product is CASRTGTAGNTEAFF.

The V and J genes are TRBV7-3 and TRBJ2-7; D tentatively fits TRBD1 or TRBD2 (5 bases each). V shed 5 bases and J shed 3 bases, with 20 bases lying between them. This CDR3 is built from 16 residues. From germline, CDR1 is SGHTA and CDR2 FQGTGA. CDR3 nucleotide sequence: TGTGCCAGCAGCCCCGCCGGGACCGCAAATCACTACGAGCAGTACTTC. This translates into CASSPAGTANHYEQYF.

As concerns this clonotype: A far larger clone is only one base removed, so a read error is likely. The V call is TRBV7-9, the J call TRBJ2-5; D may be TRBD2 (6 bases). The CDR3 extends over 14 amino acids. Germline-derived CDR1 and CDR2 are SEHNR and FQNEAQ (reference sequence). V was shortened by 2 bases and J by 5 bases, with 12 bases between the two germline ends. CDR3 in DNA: TGTGCCAGCAGCTTATGCGGAGGGCTGGAGACCCAGTACTTC. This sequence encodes CASSLCGGLETQYF.

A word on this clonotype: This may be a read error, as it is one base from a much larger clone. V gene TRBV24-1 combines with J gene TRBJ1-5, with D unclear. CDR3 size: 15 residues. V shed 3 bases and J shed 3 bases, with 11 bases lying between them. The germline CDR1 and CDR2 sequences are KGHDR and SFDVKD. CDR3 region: CATSDPPALNQPQHF. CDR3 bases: TGTGCCACCAGTGATCCGCCAGCTCTCAATCAGCCCCAGCATTTT.

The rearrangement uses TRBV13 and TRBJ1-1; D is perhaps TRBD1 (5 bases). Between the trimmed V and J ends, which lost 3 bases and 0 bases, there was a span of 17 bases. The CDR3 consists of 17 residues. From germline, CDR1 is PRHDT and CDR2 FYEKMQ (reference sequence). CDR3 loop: CASSFTGGPVMNTEAFF. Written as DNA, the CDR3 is TGTGCCAGCAGCTTCACGGGGGGACCCGTCATGAACACTGAAGCTTTCTTT.

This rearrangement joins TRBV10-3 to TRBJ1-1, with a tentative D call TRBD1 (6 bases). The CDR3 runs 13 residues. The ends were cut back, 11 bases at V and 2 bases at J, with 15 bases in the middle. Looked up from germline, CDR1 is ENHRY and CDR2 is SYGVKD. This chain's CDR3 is CAPNRVGNTEAFF. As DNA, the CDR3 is TGTGCCCCAAACAGGGTGGGCAACACTGAAGCTTTCTTT.

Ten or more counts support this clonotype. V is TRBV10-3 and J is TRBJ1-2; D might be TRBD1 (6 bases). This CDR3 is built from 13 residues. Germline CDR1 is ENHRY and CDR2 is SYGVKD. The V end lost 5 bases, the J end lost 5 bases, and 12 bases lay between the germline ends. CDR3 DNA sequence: TGTGCCATCAGTAGTCGGGGGGCGTATGGCTACACCTTC. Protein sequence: CAISSRGAYGYTF.

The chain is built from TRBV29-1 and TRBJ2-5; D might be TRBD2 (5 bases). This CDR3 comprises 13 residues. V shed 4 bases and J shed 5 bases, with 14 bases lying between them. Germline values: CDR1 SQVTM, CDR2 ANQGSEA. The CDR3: CSVGGDPTETQYF. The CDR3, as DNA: TGCAGCGTTGGGGGAGATCCGACGGAGACCCAGTACTTC.

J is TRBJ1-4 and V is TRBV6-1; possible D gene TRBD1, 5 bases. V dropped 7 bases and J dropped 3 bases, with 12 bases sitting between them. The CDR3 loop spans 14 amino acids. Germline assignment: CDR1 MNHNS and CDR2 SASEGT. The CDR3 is CASIRDRSNEKLFF. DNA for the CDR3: TGTGCCAGCATCCGGGACCGCTCTAATGAAAAACTGTTTTTT.